This T cell receptor beta chain was sequenced for a study of T cells in Graves' hyperthyroidism and ophthalmopathy (dated by TCRdb to the late 2010s). About the study as a whole: Peripheral blood was collected at initial diagnosis, before any treatment. To identify distinguishing TCR V-J signatures, a discovery cohort of around 100 patients was used, comprising 43 with Graves' ophthalmopathy and 57 with stable Graves' hyperthyroidism. Prospective prediction of ophthalmopathy was tested in an independent validation cohort consisting of 18 hyperthyroidism patients and around 17 patients who later progressed to ophthalmopathy. The 100 discovery patients were randomly split 7:3 into training and test sets. In six Graves' hyperthyroidism patients, the study also compared T-cell repertoires from thyroid tissue with T-cell repertoires from blood. After sampling, hyperthyroidism patients received methimazole starting at 30 mg daily, and ophthalmopathy patients received high-dose intravenous methylprednisolone. The paper reports TCR Vbeta CDR3 sequencing of about 140 peripheral blood samples: around 45 ophthalmopathy, 70 to 85 hyperthyroidism and approximately 17 progressor patients.

Moderately to severely active disease, a Clinical Activity Score of at least 3, a NOSPECS grade of at least 4, and a duration under 3 months were present in ophthalmopathy patients. Patients with uncontrolled infections, other autoimmune diseases, pregnancy or lactation were excluded. Clinical symptoms, serum thyroxine and TRAb, thyroid ultrasound, and orbital computed tomography formed the basis for the diagnoses. PBMCs were separated from 10 ml of fresh peripheral blood using Ficoll-Paque density gradient centrifugation. Total RNA was extracted using Trizol reagent, and RNA quality was assessed on an Agilent 2100 Bioanalyzer. Broader findings and caveats from the paper: In cross-validation, a model built on a 13 V-J signature told ophthalmopathy apart from stable hyperthyroidism with under 90% sensitivity and approximately 84% specificity, and in testing the same model reached 80%/75%. Sample size was not statistically predetermined, and blinding of investigators to group allocation was not performed. During validation, the model predicted progression to ophthalmopathy a median of about 5.9 months ahead of onset, with 70.59% sensitivity and less than 85% specificity. Most expanded thyroid clonotypes (frequency above 0.001) were also found in blood, which suggests that blood repertoires may mirror thyroid immune responses.

This clonotype was counted at least ten times. Its antigen target is currently unknown. Qualities for individual bases were not recorded, and no much larger clone is one base off. CDR1 and CDR2, looked up from the germline V gene, are SGHAT and FQNNGV. Its CDR3 holds 12 amino acids, cysteine through phenylalanine. Only the CDR3 region is kept as DNA, spanning 36 bases read in frame from base 1. A distance of 7 bases separates the germline ends of V and J, which lose 5 bases and 2 bases respectively. TCR beta CDR3 regions were amplified from RNA transcripts. The first round of RT-PCR for the TCR CDR3 was performed with the HTBI primer set and the Qiagen OneStep RT-PCR kit. Libraries were constructed in a second round of multiplex PCR, after which size selection and purification were performed. Sequencing of the libraries was done on an Illumina HiSeq2000 using paired-end 100 bp reads. As for how the authors treated the data: SOAPnuke was used to process the raw data, throwing out any read that contained adapters or uncalled bases, had a mean Phred below 15, or lacked an exact constant-primer or identifier match. High-quality paired reads were merged with COPE v1.2.5, and unique nucleotide sequences were defined as clonotypes. MiTCR v1.1 was used to align the clonotypes against IMGT TRBV, TRBD and TRBJ reference segments. Analysis was restricted to V-J combinations with a frequency above 0.0001, which covered 98% to 99.2% of repertoires. A TCS score was defined as the ratio between F50 (clonal expansion) and ExV (chaos), using BLOSUM62-based TCRdist between CDR3 peptides within each V-J. Welch's t-statistics and random forest reduced 514 V-J features to 10 to 15, which were used in a naive Bayes classifier (R e1071). In TCRdb, the public reads were trimmed at Q25 with fastp and aligned with MiXCR, with productive beta chains retained. Rows matching on CDR3 protein sequence are summarized as one entry with the most common DNA and genes. TCRdb assigned the V and J calls; the authors' analysis was not used. Across this sample there are a few hundred thousand distinct CDR3 sequences, with roughly 15% seen only once. 34% of the sample comes from the top ten.

Material for sequencing was blood. The sequence derives from a woman in her thirties or forties with Graves' ophthalmopathy. The V and J genes are TRBV11-2 and TRBJ2-7, with the D gene too uncertain to name. The CDR3 here reads CASSHLAYEQYF. The sequence in DNA is TGTGCCAGCAGCCATCTAGCCTACGAGCAGTACTTC.